Below, one T cell receptor (beta chain) is given with its context. The entry originates in a study of tumor-infiltrating lymphocytes in primary liver carcinoma. The wider study: The cohort included men and women aged 30 to 69 years.

Synthesis of TCR beta cDNA was carried out from 500 ng total RNA with a constant-region primer. Nested multiplex PCR, run for three rounds with slightly modified ARM-PCR, yielded TCR beta libraries. A C-beta reverse primer and TRBV1-TRBV30 forward primers served in each of the first two PCR rounds, at about 10 cycles apiece. TCRdb passed the multiplex PCR reads through MiXCR, listing each CDR3 protein once. The sample lists about 120,000 distinct CDR3 sequences, around 70% occurring once. The CDR3 extends over 12 amino acids. CDR1 and CDR2 (germline): SGHNT, YENEEA. Co-extraction yielded RNA and DNA from about 20-30 mg of unsorted bulk tissue.

The clonotype was recovered from a woman aged 60-75 years with primary liver carcinoma and hepatitis B virus infection. V usage is TRBV11-3 and J usage is TRBJ2-1, with D unresolved. The sample comprised tumor-adjacent normal liver tissue. The CDR3 reads CASSRTTFRRFF. CDR3 nucleotides: TGTGCAAGTAGCAGAACAACCTTTAGGCGGTTCTTC.